A selection of T cell receptor beta chains follows, all from one sample in a study of T cells expressing NK-cell markers. TCRdb reanalyzed the 5' RACE reads, giving one entry per CDR3 protein sequence and no DNA. The sample data list around 380,000 distinct CDR3 sequences. Specimen: blood T cells: a sorted CD56 or NKG2C T cell subset, CD4+ or CD8+ T cells, or bulk PBMC T cells (not recorded which). The source of these receptors is a woman aged 45 to 65 in good health. CDR3s include the opening cysteine and the closing phenylalanine or tryptophan.

j_call	v_call	cdr3_aa
TRBJ2-1	TRBV7-9	CASSSRTNPFYNEQFF
TRBJ2-3	TRBV6-6	CASSRRLAGRSDTQYF
TRBJ1-2	TRBV27	CASKPTGEYGYTF
TRBJ2-3	TRBV5-1	CASSSLAGGRASTDTQYF
TRBJ2-1	TRBV9	CASSVGAAGGPYNEQFF
TRBJ2-5	TRBV12-3/TRBV12-4	CASSLVGALGKETQYF
TRBJ2-3	TRBV12-3/TRBV12-4	CASRWDSTQYF
TRBJ2-1	TRBV4-1	CASSPSVGTTYNEQFF
TRBJ2-1	TRBV24-1	CATSAVVPGKGGNEQFF
TRBJ2-2	TRBV14	CASSQVRGRSTGELFF
TRBJ2-3	TRBV10-3	CAIKDSWITDTQYF
TRBJ1-4	TRBV20-1	CSASKAAATNEKLFF
TRBJ2-5	TRBV20-1	CSAGGPQKPRETQYF
TRBJ2-6	TRBV11-2	CASSLGGQGSGANVLTF